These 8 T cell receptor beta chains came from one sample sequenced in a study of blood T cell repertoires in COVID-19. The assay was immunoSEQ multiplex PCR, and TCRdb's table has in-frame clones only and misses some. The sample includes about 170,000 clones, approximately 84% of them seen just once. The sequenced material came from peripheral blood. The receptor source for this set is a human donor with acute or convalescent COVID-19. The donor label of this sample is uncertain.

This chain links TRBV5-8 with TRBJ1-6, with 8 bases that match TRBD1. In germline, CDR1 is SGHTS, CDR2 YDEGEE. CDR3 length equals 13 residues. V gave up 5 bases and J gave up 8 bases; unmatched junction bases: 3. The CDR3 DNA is TGTGCCAGCAGGACAGGGGTAGATTCACCCCTCCACTTT. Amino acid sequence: CASRTGVDSPLHF.

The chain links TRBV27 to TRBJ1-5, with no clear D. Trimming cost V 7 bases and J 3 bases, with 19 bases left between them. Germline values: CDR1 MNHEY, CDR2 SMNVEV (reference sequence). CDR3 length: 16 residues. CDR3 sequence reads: CASTSTGRGDNQPQHF. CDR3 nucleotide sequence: TGTGCCAGCACCTCCACCGGACGGGGAGACAATCAGCCCCAGCATTTT.

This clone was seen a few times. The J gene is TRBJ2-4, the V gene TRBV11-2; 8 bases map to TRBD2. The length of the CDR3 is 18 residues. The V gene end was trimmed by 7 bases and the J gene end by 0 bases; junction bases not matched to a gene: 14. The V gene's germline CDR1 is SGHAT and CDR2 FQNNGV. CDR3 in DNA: TGTGCCAGCACCAGCCTCGGCGGGAGGTATCTAGCCAAAAACATTCAGTACTTC. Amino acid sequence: CASTSLGGRYLAKNIQYF.

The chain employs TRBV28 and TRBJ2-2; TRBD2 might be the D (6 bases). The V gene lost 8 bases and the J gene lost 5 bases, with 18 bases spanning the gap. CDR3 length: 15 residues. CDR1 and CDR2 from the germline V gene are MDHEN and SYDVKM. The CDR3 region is CASLSGGVRTGELFF. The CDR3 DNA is TGTGCCAGCCTCTCCGGAGGGGTTAGAACCGGGGAGCTGTTTTTT.

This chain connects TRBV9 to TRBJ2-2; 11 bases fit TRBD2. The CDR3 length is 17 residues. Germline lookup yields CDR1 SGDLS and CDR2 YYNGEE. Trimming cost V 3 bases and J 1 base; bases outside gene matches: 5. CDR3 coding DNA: TGTGCCAGCAGCGACACTAGCGGGGGAAGGAACACCGGGGAGCTGTTTTTT. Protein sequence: CASSDTSGGRNTGELFF.

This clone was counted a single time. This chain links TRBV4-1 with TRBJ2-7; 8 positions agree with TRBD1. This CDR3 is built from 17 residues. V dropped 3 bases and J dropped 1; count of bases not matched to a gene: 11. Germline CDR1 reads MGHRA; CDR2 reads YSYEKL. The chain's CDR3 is CASSHPVNRGASYEQYF. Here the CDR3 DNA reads TGCGCCAGCAGCCACCCGGTTAACAGGGGGGCGTCCTACGAGCAGTACTTC.

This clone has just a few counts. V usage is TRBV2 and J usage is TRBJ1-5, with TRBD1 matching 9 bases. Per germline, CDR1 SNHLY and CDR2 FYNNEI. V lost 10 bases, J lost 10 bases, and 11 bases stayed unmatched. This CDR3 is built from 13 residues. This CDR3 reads CAIGTGPPGPQHF. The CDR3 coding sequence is TGTGCCATTGGGACAGGGCCCCCAGGACCCCAGCATTTT. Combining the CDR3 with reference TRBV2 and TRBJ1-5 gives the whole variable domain EPEVTQTPSHQVTQMGQEVILRCVPISNHLYFYWYRQILGQKVEFLVSFYNNEISEKSEIFDDQFSVERPDGSNFTLKIRSTKLEDSAMYFCAIGTGPPGPQHFGDGTRLSIL.

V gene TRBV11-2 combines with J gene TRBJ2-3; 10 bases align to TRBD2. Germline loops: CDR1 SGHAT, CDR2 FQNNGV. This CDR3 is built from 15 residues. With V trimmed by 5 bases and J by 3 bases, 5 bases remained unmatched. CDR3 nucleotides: TGTGCCAGCAGCAAACTAGCGGGAAGGACAGATACGCAGTATTTT. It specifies CASSKLAGRTDTQYF. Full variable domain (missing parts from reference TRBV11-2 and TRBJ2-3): EAGVAQSPRYKIIEKRQSVAFWCNPISGHATLYWYQQILGQGPKLLIQFQNNGVVDDSQLPKDRFSAERLKGVDSTLKIQPAKLEDSAVYLCASSKLAGRTDTQYFGPGTRLTVL.